Included here is one T cell receptor (beta chain) sequence, with context. Its antigen is unknown. This sample is part of a study of CXCR3-negative and CXCR3-positive naive CD8 T cells. Whole-study findings and limits: In CXCR3-positive naive cells, the TRB CDR3s were more hydrophobic than in CXCR3-negative naive cells. CXCR3-negative and CXCR3-positive naive cells shared comparable TRBV-TRBJ usage, but memory cells did not. Memory CD8+ T cell repertoires were far less diverse than both naive subsets. CD5 surface expression was similar among naive subsets, and TCR strength was estimated by inference from TRB CDR3 properties.

Germline V CDR1 and CDR2: SGHVS, FNYEAQ. The CDR3 totals 17 residues. The libraries of TRB cDNA were constructed through 5' RACE using UMI labels. From its re-call of the 5' RACE reads, TCRdb lists each CDR3 protein once, without DNA. With fewer than 95,000 distinct CDR3 sequences in the sample, the ten largest clones hold around 1.7%. The TCR comes from a human donor in good health. Some clones in this sample may be carry-over from other donors' samples. The source material was naive CXCR3- CD8+ T cells from blood. Subset reported: CD45RO-CCR7+CD27+CD95- naive CD8+ T cells lacking CXCR3 (TNR3-). The chain is built from TRBV7-6 and TRBJ2-3; as DNA is missing, the TRBD2 call by TCRdb cannot be tested. The CDR3 reads CASSLPRIAGVADTQYF.